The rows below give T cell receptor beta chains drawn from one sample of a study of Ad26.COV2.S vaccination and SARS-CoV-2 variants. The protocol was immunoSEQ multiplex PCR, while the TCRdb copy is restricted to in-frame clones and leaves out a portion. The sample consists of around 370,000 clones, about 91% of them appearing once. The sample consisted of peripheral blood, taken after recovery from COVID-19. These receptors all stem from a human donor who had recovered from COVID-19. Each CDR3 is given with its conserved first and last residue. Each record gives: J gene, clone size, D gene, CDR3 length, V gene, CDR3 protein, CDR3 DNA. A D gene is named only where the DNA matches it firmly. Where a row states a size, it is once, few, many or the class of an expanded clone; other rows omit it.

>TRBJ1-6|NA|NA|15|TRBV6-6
CASRDGGSGNSPLHF
TGTGCCAGCAGGGACGGGGGCTCCGGGAATTCACCCCTCCACTTT
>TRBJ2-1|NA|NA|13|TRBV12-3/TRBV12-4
CASRGPSYNEQFF
TGTGCCAGCAGAGGGCCCTCCTACAATGAGCAGTTCTTC
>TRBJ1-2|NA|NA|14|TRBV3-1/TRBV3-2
CASSPWQQGYGYTF
TGTGCCAGCAGCCCGTGGCAGCAGGGGTATGGCTACACCTTC
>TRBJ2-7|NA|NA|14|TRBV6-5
CASRDGRFSYEQYF
TGTGCCAGCAGAGATGGGCGGTTCTCCTACGAGCAGTACTTC
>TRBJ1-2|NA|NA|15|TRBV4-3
CASSHEGGGNYGYTF
TGCGCCAGCAGCCATGAGGGTGGCGGTAACTATGGCTACACCTTC
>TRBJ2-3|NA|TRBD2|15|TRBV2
CASIWTSGSTDTQYF
TGTGCCAGCATCTGGACTAGCGGGAGCACAGATACGCAGTATTTT
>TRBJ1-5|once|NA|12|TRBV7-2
CASSFSGQPQHF
TGTGCCAGCAGCTTCTCGGGTCAGCCCCAGCATTTT
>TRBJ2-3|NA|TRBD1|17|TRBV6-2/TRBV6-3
CASSYGGTGSITDTQYF
TGTGCCAGCAGTTACGGGGGGACAGGGAGTATTACAGATACGCAGTATTTT
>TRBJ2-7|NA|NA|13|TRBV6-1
CASSDRENYEQYF
TGTGCCAGCAGTGATAGGGAGAACTACGAGCAGTACTTC
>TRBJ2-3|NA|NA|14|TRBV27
CASSLRQYTDTQYF
TGTGCCAGCAGTCTACGACAGTACACAGATACGCAGTATTTT
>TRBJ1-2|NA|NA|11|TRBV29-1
CSVDWDGSHTF
TGCAGCGTAGATTGGGACGGTTCCCACACCTTC
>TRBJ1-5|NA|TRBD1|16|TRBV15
CATSRWDRGGNQPQHF
TGTGCCACCAGCAGGTGGGACAGGGGTGGCAATCAGCCCCAGCATTTT
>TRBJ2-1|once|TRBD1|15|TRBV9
CASSDSGQAYNEQFF
TGTGCCAGCAGCGATTCGGGACAGGCCTACAATGAGCAGTTCTTC
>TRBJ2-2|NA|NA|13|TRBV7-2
CASSLEGDTELFF
TGTGCCAGCAGCCTAGAAGGGGATACGGAGCTGTTTTTT
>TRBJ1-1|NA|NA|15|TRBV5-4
CASSPPTRSHTEAFF
TGTGCCAGCAGCCCCCCGACACGAAGCCACACTGAAGCTTTCTTT
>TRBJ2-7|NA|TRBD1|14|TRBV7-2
CASSLGQGNYEQYF
TGTGCCAGCAGCCTCGGACAGGGGAACTACGAGCAGTACTTC
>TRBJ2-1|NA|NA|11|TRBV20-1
CSANRGPEQFF
TGCAGTGCTAATCGGGGGCCTGAGCAGTTCTTC
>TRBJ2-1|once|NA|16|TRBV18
CASSKKTVNSYNEQFF
TGTGCCAGCTCAAAGAAGACAGTTAACTCCTACAATGAGCAGTTCTTC
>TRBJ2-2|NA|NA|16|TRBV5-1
CASSLLETGNTGELFF
TGCGCCAGCAGCTTGTTGGAGACAGGGAACACCGGGGAGCTGTTTTTT
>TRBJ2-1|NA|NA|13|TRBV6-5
CASSYGGRNEQFF
TGTGCCAGCAGTTATGGGGGGCGGAATGAGCAGTTCTTC
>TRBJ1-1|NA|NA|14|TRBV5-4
CASSRGYMNTEAFF
TGTGCCAGCAGCCGAGGGTACATGAACACTGAAGCTTTCTTT
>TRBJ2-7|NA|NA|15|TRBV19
CASSITLMKSYEQYF
TGTGCCAGTAGTATTACGCTAATGAAGTCCTACGAGCAGTACTTC
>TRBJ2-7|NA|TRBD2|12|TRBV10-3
CAIRPGEGEQYF
TGTGCCATCAGACCCGGGGAGGGGGAGCAGTACTTC
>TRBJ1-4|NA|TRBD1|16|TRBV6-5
CASSYSKGQGNEKLFF
TGTGCCAGCAGTTACTCGAAGGGACAGGGCAATGAAAAACTGTTTTTT
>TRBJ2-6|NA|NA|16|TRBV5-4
CASSWERVSGANVLTF
TGTGCCAGCAGCTGGGAGCGGGTCTCTGGGGCCAACGTCCTGACTTTC
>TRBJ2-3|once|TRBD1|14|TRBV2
CARRDRERIDTQYF
TGTGCCAGGAGGGACAGGGAAAGAATTGATACGCAGTATTTT
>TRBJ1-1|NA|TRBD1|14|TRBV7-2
CASSFWTGEAEAFF
TGTGCCAGCAGCTTTTGGACAGGGGAGGCTGAAGCTTTCTTT
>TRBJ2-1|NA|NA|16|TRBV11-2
CASSLGGQHFYNEQFF
TGTGCCAGCAGCTTAGGCGGACAGCACTTCTACAATGAGCAGTTCTTC
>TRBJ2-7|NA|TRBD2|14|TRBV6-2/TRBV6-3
CASSRRRTSDEQYF
TGTGCCAGCAGTAGACGTCGGACTAGCGACGAGCAGTACTTC
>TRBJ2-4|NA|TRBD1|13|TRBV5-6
CASSGQGGNIQYF
TGTGCCAGCAGTGGACAGGGGGGGAACATTCAGTACTTC
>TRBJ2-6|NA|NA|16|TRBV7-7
CASGAGGPSGANVLTF
TGTGCTAGCGGGGCAGGGGGTCCCTCTGGGGCCAACGTCCTGACTTTC
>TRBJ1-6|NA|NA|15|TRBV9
CASSGGSSYNSPLHF
TGTGCCAGCAGCGGAGGGAGTTCCTATAATTCACCCCTCCACTTT
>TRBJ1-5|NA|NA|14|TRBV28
CASSFGMGNQPQHF
TGTGCCAGCAGTTTTGGAATGGGAAATCAGCCCCAGCATTTT
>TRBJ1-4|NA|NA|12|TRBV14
CASSQPDEKLFF
TGTGCCAGCAGCCAGCCGGATGAAAAACTGTTTTTT
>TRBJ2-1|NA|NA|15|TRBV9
CASSIEAETYNEQFF
TGTGCCAGCAGCATCGAAGCGGAAACCTACAATGAGCAGTTCTTC
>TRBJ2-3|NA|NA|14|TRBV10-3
CAISESVGGDTQYF
TGTGCCATCAGTGAGTCGGTAGGGGGAGATACGCAGTATTTT
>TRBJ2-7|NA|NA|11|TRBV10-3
CAIRLNGEQYF
TGTGCCATCAGACTTAATGGAGAGCAGTACTTC
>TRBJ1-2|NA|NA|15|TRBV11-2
CASSQALMGGYGYTF
TGTGCCAGCAGCCAGGCTTTGATGGGCGGCTATGGCTACACCTTC
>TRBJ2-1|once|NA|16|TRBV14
CASSPSGRSSYNEQFF
TGTGCCAGCAGCCCCTCAGGCCGGTCCTCCTACAATGAGCAGTTCTTC
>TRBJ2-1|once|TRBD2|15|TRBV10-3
CAIRESGGSYNEQFF
TGTGCCATCAGGGAAAGCGGGGGCTCCTACAATGAGCAGTTCTTC
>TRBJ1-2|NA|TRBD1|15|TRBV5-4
CASSARDRRNYGYTF
TGTGCCAGCAGCGCACGGGACAGGCGTAACTATGGCTACACCTTC
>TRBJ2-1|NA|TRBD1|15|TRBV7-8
CASSLTPDRANEQFF
TGTGCCAGCAGCTTAACACCGGACAGGGCAAATGAGCAGTTCTTC
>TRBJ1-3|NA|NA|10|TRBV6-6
CASSRNTIYF
TGTGCCAGCAGTCGAAACACCATATATTTT
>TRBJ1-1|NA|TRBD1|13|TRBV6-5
CATRTGMNTEAFF
TGTGCCACTCGGACAGGGATGAACACTGAAGCTTTCTTT
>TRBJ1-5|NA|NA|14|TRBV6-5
CASSYSGYNQPQHF
TGTGCCAGCAGTTATTCAGGCTACAATCAGCCCCAGCATTTT